The 8 T cell receptor beta chains reported below all come from one sample, sequenced in a study of T cell responses to AZD1222 COVID-19 vaccine. Clones were sequenced by immunoSEQ multiplex PCR, and TCRdb holds only the in-frame ones, with some missing. The repertoire holds 180,000 or so clones, with less than 90% as singletons. The sequencing here drew on peripheral blood, taken on day 0 of AZD1222 vaccination. These receptor sequences come from an adult in good health.

The chain links TRBV14 to TRBJ2-1; D ambiguous. Germline CDR1 is SGHDN and CDR2 is FVKESK. Trimming took 0 bases from V and 9 from J, leaving 9 bases between them. CDR3 length: 13 residues. The CDR3 DNA reads as TGTGCCAGCAGCCAAGATTTGCCGGGTGAGCAGTTCTTC. Protein sequence: CASSQDLPGEQFF.

The rearrangement uses TRBV5-6 and TRBJ1-3; D unresolved. The V end was cut by 5 bases, the J end by 0 bases, with 9 bases between. Per germline, CDR1 SGHDT and CDR2 YYEEEE. The CDR3 has 14 amino acids. The CDR3, as DNA: TGTGCCAGCAGTCCAACCATCTCTGGAAACACCATATATTTT. Translation: CASSPTISGNTIYF.

The chain couples TRBV18 to TRBJ2-6, with 7 bases identical to TRBD1. The CDR3 extends over 18 amino acids. Germline trimming cut 1 base from V and 0 bases from J; bases unmatched to any gene: 6. Looked up from germline, CDR1 is KGHSH and CDR2 is LQKENI. CDR3 protein: CASSPRDSRGSGANVLTF. In DNA, the CDR3 is TGTGCCAGCTCACCACGGGACAGTAGAGGCTCTGGGGCCAACGTCCTGACTTTC.

The V and J genes are TRBV27 and TRBJ2-7, with 8 positions matching TRBD2. CDR3 size: 12 residues. CDR1 is MNHEY and CDR2 is SMNVEV in the germline V gene (reference sequence). After removal of 3 bases from V and 7 bases from J, the junction contained 2 bases not matched to a gene. The CDR3: CASSFASGEQYF. CDR3 nucleotides: TGTGCCAGCAGTTTCGCTAGCGGGGAGCAGTACTTC.

The chain links TRBV7-8 to TRBJ2-2, with D possibly matching TRBD2 (5 bases). The CDR3 length is 14 residues. The germline gives CDR1 SGHVS, CDR2 FQNEAQ. V lost 5 bases, J lost 2 bases, and 9 bases lay in between. Written as DNA, the CDR3 is TGTGCCAGCAGCCCCGGACTCAACACCGGGGAGCTGTTTTTT. Amino acids: CASSPGLNTGELFF.

This chain links TRBV19 with TRBJ2-3; the match to TRBD2 covers 8 bases. Trimming removed 0 bases from V and 7 bases from J; junction bases left unmatched: 15. Germline CDR1 LNHDA, CDR2 SQIVND (reference sequence). The CDR3 loop spans 18 amino acids. DNA for the CDR3: TGTGCCAGTAGTATAGAACCAGCGGGAGTGGGTAAGGGCTATACGCAGTATTTT. Translating it yields CASSIEPAGVGKGYTQYF.

The chain combines TRBV15 with TRBJ2-2, with D maybe TRBD2 (5 bases). The CDR3 runs to 15 residues. The V end was cut by 0 bases, the J end by 5 bases, with 10 bases between. Germline CDR1 and CDR2: LNHNV and YYDKDF (reference sequence). In DNA form, the CDR3 reads TGTGCCACCAGCAGAGATCGAGGGTTTACCGGGGAGCTGTTTTTT. It translates to CATSRDRGFTGELFF.

The rearrangement links TRBV30 to TRBJ1-6, with 7 bases fitting TRBD1. The CDR3 is made up of 13 amino acids. CDR1 is GTSNPN, CDR2 SVGIG, per germline (reference sequence). V lost 2 bases to trimming and J lost 9 bases; unmatched junction nucleotides: 4. The DNA for the CDR3 is TGTGCCTGGAGTCCCCGACAGGGTTCACCCCTCCACTTT. Its translation: CAWSPRQGSPLHF.